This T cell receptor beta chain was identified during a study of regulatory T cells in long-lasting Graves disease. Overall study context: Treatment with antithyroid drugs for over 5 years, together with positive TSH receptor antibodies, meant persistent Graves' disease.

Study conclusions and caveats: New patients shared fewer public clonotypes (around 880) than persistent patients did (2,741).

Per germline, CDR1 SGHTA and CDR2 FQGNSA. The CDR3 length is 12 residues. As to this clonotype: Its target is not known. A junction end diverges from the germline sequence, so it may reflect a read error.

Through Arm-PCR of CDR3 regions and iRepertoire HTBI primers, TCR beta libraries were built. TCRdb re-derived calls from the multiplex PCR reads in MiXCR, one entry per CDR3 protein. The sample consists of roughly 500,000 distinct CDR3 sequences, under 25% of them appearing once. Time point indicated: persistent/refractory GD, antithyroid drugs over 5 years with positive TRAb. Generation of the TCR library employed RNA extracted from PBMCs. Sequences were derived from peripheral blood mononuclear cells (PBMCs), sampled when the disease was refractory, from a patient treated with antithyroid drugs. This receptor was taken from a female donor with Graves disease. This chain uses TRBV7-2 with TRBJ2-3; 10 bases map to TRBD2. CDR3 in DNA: TGTGCCAGCAGCATAACCGAGCGGGGGGGCACTTTT. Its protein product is CASSITERGGTF.